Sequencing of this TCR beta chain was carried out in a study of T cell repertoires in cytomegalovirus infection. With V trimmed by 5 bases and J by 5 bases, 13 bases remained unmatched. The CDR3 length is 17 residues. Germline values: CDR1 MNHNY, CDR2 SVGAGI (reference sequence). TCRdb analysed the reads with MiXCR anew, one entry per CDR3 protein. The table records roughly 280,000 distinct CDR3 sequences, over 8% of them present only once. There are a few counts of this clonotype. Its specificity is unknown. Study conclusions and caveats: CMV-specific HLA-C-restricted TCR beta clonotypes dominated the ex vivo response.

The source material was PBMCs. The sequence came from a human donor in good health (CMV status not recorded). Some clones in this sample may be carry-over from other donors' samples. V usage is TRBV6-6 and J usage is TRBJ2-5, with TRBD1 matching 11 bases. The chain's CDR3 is CASSRRDRGWNEETQYF. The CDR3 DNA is TGTGCCAGCAGTCGCCGGGACAGGGGGTGGAATGAGGAGACCCAGTACTTC.